This passage covers 28 T cell receptor beta chains from one sample sequenced in a study of T cells after yellow fever vaccination. MiXCR, run by TCRdb on the 5' RACE reads, gives a single entry per CDR3 protein. The table has about 630,000 distinct CDR3 sequences, about 12% seen once. Source: PBMCs, taken on the day of the yellow fever booster vaccination. These receptors were taken from a man aged 25-40 years who received the YFV17D yellow fever vaccine.

This clonotype was seen a few times. The J gene is TRBJ1-6, the V gene TRBV27, with TRBD1 as a possible D gene (6 bases). From germline, CDR1 is MNHEY and CDR2 SMNVEV (reference sequence). The CDR3 extends over 16 amino acids. V lost 7 bases and J lost 0, with 13 bases in between. CDR3 DNA: TGTGCCAGCACCACCAAACAGGGCTCCTATAATTCACCCCTCCACTTT. As protein: CASTTKQGSYNSPLHF.

Only a few counts were recorded for this clonotype. The CDR3 here is CASSQDLGTSYNSPLHF. CDR3 nucleotide sequence: TGCGCCAGCAGCCAAGATCTGGGGACCTCCTATAATTCACCCCTCCACTTT. The chain employs TRBV4-3 and TRBJ1-6; TRBD1 is a possible D gene (5 bases). The CDR3 loop spans 17 amino acids. Germline values: CDR1 LGHNA, CDR2 YSLEER. Deletions cut 0 bases from V and 0 bases from J, with 9 bases between.

The chain employs TRBV6-5 and TRBJ2-7, with a possible D match to TRBD1 (7 bases). The CDR3 is 15 amino acids. Trimming pared 2 bases from V and 2 bases from J, leaving 13 bases between. The germline V gene encodes CDR1 MNHEY and CDR2 SVGAGI. The CDR3 coding sequence is TGTGCCAGCAGTTACGGGCAGGGGGGAACCTACGAGCAGTACTTC. Translation gives CASSYGQGGTYEQYF.

The table lists this clonotype with a few counts. This chain joins TRBV5-1 and TRBJ2-2, with no clear D. With 0 bases removed from V and 1 base from J, the gap between germline ends came to 7 bases. Germline assignment: CDR1 SGHRS and CDR2 YFSETQ. This CDR3 is built from 15 residues. In DNA, the CDR3 is TGCGCCAGCAGCTTGGTTCAGGAGAACACCGGGGAGCTGTTTTTT. Translated, it gives CASSLVQENTGELFF.

In this sample, this clonotype turned up a few times. Its ends do not fully match the called genes, so a read error is possible. V gene TRBV6-5 combines with J gene TRBJ2-7; 7 bases align to TRBD2. CDR3 size: 11 residues. CDR1 MNHEY and CDR2 SVGAGI come from the germline V gene. CDR3 in DNA: TGTGCCAGCAGTTACTCGGGGGGGACCGTCTTC. Translation: CASSYSGGTVF.

The chain has TRBV20-1 and TRBJ2-1; 11 nucleotides line up with TRBD2. The trim removed 1 base at V and 1 base at J, leaving 3 bases unmatched. Germline V gene sequence: CDR1 DFQATT, CDR2 SNEGSKA (reference sequence). The CDR3 has 16 amino acids. CDR3 bases: TGCAGTGCTAGAGTGACTAGCGGGGCGTCCTACAATGAGCAGTTCTTC. Translated: CSARVTSGASYNEQFF.

The chain links TRBV10-3 to TRBJ2-7; 8 nucleotides match TRBD2. Per the germline V gene, CDR1 is ENHRY and CDR2 is SYGVKD. This CDR3 contains 15 residues. V shed 1 base, J shed 2 bases, and the junction held 4 bases outside the gene matches. The CDR3 reads CAISEWEAGAYEQYF. The CDR3 DNA follows: TGTGCCATCAGTGAGTGGGAAGCGGGAGCCTACGAGCAGTACTTC.

The chain is built from TRBV7-2 and TRBJ2-5, with a possible D match to TRBD2 (6 bases). Per germline, CDR1 SGHTA and CDR2 FQGNSA. Trimming removed 2 bases at V and 5 bases at J, with 9 bases between. The CDR3 has 13 amino acids. Here the CDR3 DNA reads TGTGCCAGCAGCTTACGGCGGGATGAGACCCAGTACTTC. It yields the protein CASSLRRDETQYF.

This clonotype was found a few times. This chain uses TRBV6-2 or TRBV6-3 with TRBJ2-7, with 10 bases matching TRBD1. CDR1 and CDR2 (germline): MNHEY, SVGEGT. CDR3 length equals 13 residues. V lost 10 bases, J lost 6 bases, and 9 bases stayed unmatched. The CDR3 protein is CATLTGTGVEQYF. The CDR3 DNA sequence: TGTGCCACCTTGACCGGGACAGGGGTCGAGCAGTACTTC.

This clonotype showed up just once. V and J are TRBV7-6 and TRBJ2-1; 8 bases agree with TRBD2. V lost 2 bases and J lost 8; bases outside the gene matches: 8. The CDR3 consists of 15 residues. The germline V gene has CDR1 SGHVS and CDR2 FNYEAQ. The CDR3 region is CASSLRGLGIDEQFF. CDR3 DNA: TGTGCCAGCAGCTTAAGGGGACTAGGAATCGATGAGCAGTTCTTC.

This rearrangement joins TRBV20-1 to TRBJ2-7, with D perhaps matching TRBD2 (7 bases). V was pared by 4 bases and J by 0 bases, with 13 bases between. This CDR3 spans 14 amino acids. CDR1 and CDR2 from the germline V gene are DFQATT and SNEGSKA (reference sequence). The CDR3 sequence is CSATRGGHSYEQYF. The CDR3, as DNA: TGCAGTGCTACAAGGGGGGGCCACTCCTACGAGCAGTACTTC.

The rearrangement links TRBV21-1 to TRBJ2-5; the table assigns TRBD1, which was not confirmed against the DNA. TRBV21-1 is listed as a pseudogene. CDR3 length equals 16 residues. The CDR3 region is CASSKGRGQNQETQYF. The DNA of the CDR3 is TGTGCCAGCAGCAAGGGTCGCGGGCAAAACCAAGAGACCCAGTACTTC.

This clonotype was found a few times. The V and J genes are TRBV10-3 and TRBJ2-7; D perhaps matches TRBD2 (5 bases). Germline lookup yields CDR1 ENHRY and CDR2 SYGVKD. There are 15 residues in the CDR3. Trimming took off 0 bases at V and 4 bases at J, with 13 bases between the two ends. The CDR3: CAISESVRDGYEQYF. The CDR3 DNA is TGTGCCATCAGTGAGTCTGTCCGGGATGGGTACGAGCAGTACTTC.

This clonotype was seen a few times. V usage is TRBV11-2 and J usage is TRBJ2-7; D is unclear. The CDR3 is 14 residues long. CDR1 and CDR2 from the germline V gene are SGHAT and FQNNGV. The V end lost 3 bases, the J end lost 3 bases, and 12 bases lay between the germline ends. In nucleotides, the CDR3 is TGTGCCAGCAGCTTGGCGACTGAGCTCTACGAGCAGTACTTC. The encoded protein is CASSLATELYEQYF.

In DNA, the CDR3 is TGTGCCAGCAGTCCCCAGGCGGCAGGGCGCGAGCAGTACTTC. Encoded protein: CASSPQAAGREQYF. The V gene is TRBV6-1, the J gene TRBJ2-7; D possibly corresponds to TRBD1 (5 bases). CDR1 and CDR2 from the germline V gene are MNHNS and SASEGT. This CDR3 is 14 amino acids long. Trimming left V 5 bases short and J 6 bases short, with 17 bases between.

The chain uses TRBV4-3 and TRBJ2-7; TRBD1 agrees at 9 bases. V trimming: 1 base; J trimming: 2 bases; junction bases outside the gene matches: 6. The CDR3 consists of 16 residues. Germline V gene lookup returns CDR1 LGHNA and CDR2 YSLEER. DNA for the CDR3: TGCGCCAGCAGCCAAGGACGGGACAGGGTTCCCTACGAGCAGTACTTC. Its protein is CASSQGRDRVPYEQYF.

This chain joins TRBV28 and TRBJ2-5; perhaps TRBD1 as D (6 bases). The CDR3 consists of 15 residues. V was pared by 6 bases and J by 13 bases, with 27 bases between. The V gene's germline CDR1 is MDHEN and CDR2 SYDVKM. For the CDR3, the DNA is TGTGCCAGCAGCCAACCAAACCTGGGACACTCCCCGGCGTACTTC. Protein sequence: CASSQPNLGHSPAYF.

This clonotype appeared once. V usage is TRBV7-3 and J usage is TRBJ2-6; maybe TRBD2 (6 bases). V lost 4 bases to trimming and J lost 10 bases, with 11 bases between them. This CDR3 has 13 residues. Germline CDR1 SGHTA, CDR2 FQGTGA. The CDR3 DNA reads TGTGCCAGCAGCTCCGGGACTTTTAACGTCCTGACTTTC. Protein sequence: CASSSGTFNVLTF.

This clonotype was picked up a small number of times. J is TRBJ2-5 and V is TRBV5-1; 10 bases fit TRBD2. V dropped 3 bases and J dropped 4; count of bases not matched to a gene: 12. The CDR3 is made up of 17 amino acids. Per germline, CDR1 SGHRS and CDR2 YFSETQ. The CDR3 coding sequence is TGCGCCAGCAGCTCGGGTAGCGGGAGGACAAGAGGAGAGACCCAGTACTTC. It specifies CASSSGSGRTRGETQYF.

This chain links TRBV7-9 with TRBJ1-2, with D perhaps TRBD1 (5 bases). In germline, CDR1 is SEHNR, CDR2 FQNEAQ (reference sequence). Trimming removed 2 bases at V and 7 bases at J, with 14 bases between. This CDR3 has 14 residues. CDR3 protein: CASSLRGELGGYTF. CDR3 nucleotide sequence: TGTGCCAGCAGCTTACGAGGGGAATTGGGTGGCTACACCTTC.

The CDR3 DNA reads TGTGCCAGCAGCTCACCCAAGAAACAAACCTACGAGCAGTACTTC. Amino acid sequence: CASSSPKKQTYEQYF. The J gene is TRBJ2-7, the V gene TRBV5-4; D is ambiguous. Germline-derived CDR1 and CDR2 are SGHNT and YYREEE (reference sequence). The CDR3 spans 15 residues. V was pared by 3 bases and J by 2 bases, with 15 bases between.

This clonotype was observed a few times. Here the CDR3 reads CASSLNSPAYQPQHF. CDR3 bases: TGTGCCAGCAGCCTCAACTCCCCGGCCTATCAGCCCCAGCATTTT. The rearrangement uses TRBV5-5 and TRBJ1-5; no clear D. Germline loops: CDR1 SGHKS, CDR2 YYEKEE (reference sequence). V lost 4 bases and J lost 5, with 16 bases in between. This CDR3 is 15 amino acids long.

The V call is TRBV29-1, the J call TRBJ2-7, with 7 positions matching TRBD2. Germline CDR1 reads SQVTM; CDR2 reads ANQGSEA. Trimming cost V 2 bases and J 8 bases; bases outside gene matches: 6. The CDR3 is made up of 12 amino acids. CDR3 nucleotide sequence: TGCAGCGTTGAATTTGGCGGGAGCCAGCAGTACTTC. Its protein product is CSVEFGGSQQYF.

This clonotype was counted between two and nine times. The chain has TRBV24-1 and TRBJ2-6, with 7 positions matching TRBD2. CDR3 length: 18 residues. V gave up 5 bases and J gave up 0 bases; unmatched junction bases: 9. CDR1 and CDR2 (germline): KGHDR, SFDVKD. This CDR3 reads CATSGKRDRDSGANVLTF. The CDR3 DNA reads as TGTGCCACCAGTGGAAAGCGGGATCGAGACTCTGGGGCCAACGTCCTGACTTTC.

This clonotype has ten or more counts. The chain combines TRBV10-3 with TRBJ1-2; a weak D match, TRBD1 (5 bases). Germline CDR1 ENHRY, CDR2 SYGVKD. The CDR3 totals 11 residues. Trimming removed 8 bases at V and 9 bases at J, with 13 bases between. The DNA for the CDR3 is TGTGCCATCCAGGGACCAAATAGCTACACCTTC. It specifies CAIQGPNSYTF.

The rearrangement uses TRBV7-2 and TRBJ2-3; maybe TRBD2 (5 bases). The V end was cut by 4 bases, the J end by 3 bases, with 14 bases between. This CDR3 is built from 15 residues. Germline CDR1 is SGHTA and CDR2 is FQGNSA. CDR3 sequence reads: CASSSGVQRTDTQYF. The DNA of the CDR3 is TGTGCCAGCAGCTCCGGGGTACAGAGGACAGATACGCAGTATTTT.

This clonotype has at least ten counts. The chain links TRBV5-1 to TRBJ2-1; the D is unclear. CDR1 is SGHRS, CDR2 YFSETQ, per germline. The CDR3 has 16 residues. V shed 4 bases and J shed 7 bases, with 21 bases lying between them. This CDR3 is CASSLVKGGRWNEQFF. Written as DNA, the CDR3 is TGCGCCAGCAGCCTTGTGAAGGGTGGACGGTGGAATGAGCAGTTCTTC.

This clonotype showed up just a few times. This chain joins TRBV6-2 or TRBV6-3 and TRBJ1-5; TRBD1 matches 8 bases. Germline V gene sequence: CDR1 MNHEY, CDR2 SVGEGT. CDR3 length: 15 amino acids. Trimming at V came to 6 bases and at J to 7 bases, leaving 11 bases not matched to a gene. The CDR3 protein is CASSSDRELGQPQHF. In DNA, the CDR3 is TGTGCCAGCAGCTCGGACAGGGAATTGGGACAGCCCCAGCATTTT.